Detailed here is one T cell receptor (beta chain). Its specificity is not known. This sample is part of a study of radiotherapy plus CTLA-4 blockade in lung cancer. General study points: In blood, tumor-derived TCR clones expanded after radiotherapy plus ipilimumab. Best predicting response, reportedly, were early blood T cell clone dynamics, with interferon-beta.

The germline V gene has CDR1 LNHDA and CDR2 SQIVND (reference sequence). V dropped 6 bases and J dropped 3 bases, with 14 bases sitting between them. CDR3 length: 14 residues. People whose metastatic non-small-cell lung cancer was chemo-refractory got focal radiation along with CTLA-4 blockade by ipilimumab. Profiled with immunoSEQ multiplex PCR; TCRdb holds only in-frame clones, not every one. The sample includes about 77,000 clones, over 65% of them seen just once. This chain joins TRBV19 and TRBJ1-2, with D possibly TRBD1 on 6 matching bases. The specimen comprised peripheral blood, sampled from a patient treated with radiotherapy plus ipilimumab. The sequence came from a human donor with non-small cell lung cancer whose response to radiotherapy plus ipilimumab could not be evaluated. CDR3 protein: CASSERTVHYGYTF. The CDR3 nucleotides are TGTGCCAGTAGCGAAAGGACAGTCCACTATGGCTACACCTTC.